This TCR beta chain came from a study of blood T cells in healthy people across ages. The study's findings and limits: Both higher diversity and more naive CD4+ cells marked long-lived donors when set against aged donors. The unknown donor CMV status may have confounded expanded clonotype changes.

Details on this clonotype: Its antigen remains unknown.

This CDR3 is built from 18 residues. V shed 2 bases and J 1 base; nucleotides not matched to a gene: 5. Peripheral blood from each donor was collected in a volume of 8.5 to 10 milliliters. The use of a sample-barcoded 5' primer and a J-beta primer mix characterized a second PCR of 7 to 11 cycles. Every cDNA was tagged by a template-switch adaptor with 12 random nucleotides. Each CDR3 protein is one row after TCRdb ran MiXCR on the 5' RACE reads. The sample includes 910,000 or so distinct CDR3 sequences, roughly 50% of them seen just once. The chain links TRBV12-3 or TRBV12-4 to TRBJ2-6; 10 nucleotides line up with TRBD1. This receptor was identified in a woman aged 60 to 75 in good health. The sequenced material came from blood. The DNA for the CDR3 is TGTGCCAGCAGTTTACTATGGACAGGGGGTTCTGGGGCCAACGTCCTGACTTTC. Encoded protein: CASSLLWTGGSGANVLTF.